A selection of T cell receptor beta chains follows, all from one sample in a study of blood T cell repertoires in COVID-19. TCRdb's copy holds only in-frame clones and misses some; the assay was immunoSEQ multiplex PCR. The sample has some 150,000 clones; approximately 91% are singletons. The sequenced sample was peripheral blood. The receptors shown here come from a human donor in a cohort sampled during active COVID-19. CDR3s include the opening cysteine and the closing phenylalanine or tryptophan. A D gene is named only where the DNA matches it firmly. Size is omitted from some rows. Given values are once, few, many or a class for expanded clones.

size: NA
J: TRBJ1-2
D: NA
V: TRBV5-5
CDR3: CASSLAAGKDYGYTF
DNA: TGTGCCAGCAGCTTGGCCGCAGGGAAGGACTATGGCTACACCTTC

size: once
J: TRBJ2-5
D: NA
V: TRBV4-3
CDR3: CASSQDRWGGTQYF
DNA: TGCGCCAGCAGCCAAGATCGATGGGGAGGGACCCAGTACTTC

size: once
J: TRBJ1-5
D: TRBD1
V: TRBV19
CDR3: CASSTTGFSNQPQHF
DNA: TGTGCCAGTAGCACGACAGGGTTTAGCAATCAGCCCCAGCATTTT

size: NA
J: TRBJ1-2
D: TRBD1
V: TRBV14
CDR3: CASSQGFFEDRERGYTF
DNA: TGTGCCAGCAGCCAAGGATTTTTCGAGGACAGGGAGCGAGGCTACACCTTC

size: NA
J: TRBJ2-5
D: TRBD1
V: TRBV28
CDR3: CASSLSGQGVETQYF
DNA: TGTGCCAGCAGTTTATCCGGACAGGGGGTTGAGACCCAGTACTTC

size: NA
J: TRBJ1-4
D: TRBD1
V: TRBV7-2
CDR3: CASTSTGTGARLGEKLFF
DNA: TGTGCCAGCACCTCGACCGGGACAGGGGCCCGTTTGGGTGAAAAACTGTTTTTT

size: NA
J: TRBJ2-7
D: NA
V: TRBV2
CDR3: CASSESARGEQYF
DNA: TGTGCCAGCAGTGAATCCGCTCGGGGCGAGCAGTACTTC

size: NA
J: TRBJ2-1
D: TRBD1
V: TRBV7-9
CDR3: CASSSGQDRLYNEQFF
DNA: TGTGCCAGCAGCTCAGGACAGGATAGACTGTACAATGAGCAGTTCTTC

size: NA
J: TRBJ2-1
D: TRBD2
V: TRBV7-7
CDR3: CASGNLAGGYNEQFF
DNA: TGTGCTAGCGGCAACCTAGCGGGGGGGTACAATGAGCAGTTCTTC

size: NA
J: TRBJ1-4
D: NA
V: TRBV3-1/TRBV3-2
CDR3: CASSQGLRYSNEKLFF
DNA: TGTGCCAGCAGCCAAGGATTGCGGTACTCTAATGAAAAACTGTTTTTT

size: few
J: TRBJ2-3
D: TRBD2
V: TRBV9
CDR3: CASSPLGAGGIDTQYF
DNA: TGTGCCAGCAGCCCCCTCGGAGCGGGAGGTATAGATACGCAGTATTTT

size: NA
J: TRBJ2-2
D: TRBD1
V: TRBV2
CDR3: CASSAQGGNTGELFF
DNA: TGTGCCAGCAGTGCACAGGGGGGGAACACCGGGGAGCTGTTTTTT

size: NA
J: TRBJ2-7
D: NA
V: TRBV24-1
CDR3: CATSGFPRGKGVGEQYF
DNA: TGTGCCACCAGTGGTTTCCCCAGAGGGAAGGGGGTGGGCGAGCAGTACTTC

size: NA
J: TRBJ1-2
D: TRBD1
V: TRBV30
CDR3: CAWSVDRASNYGYTF
DNA: TGTGCCTGGAGTGTAGACAGGGCGTCTAACTATGGCTACACCTTC

size: NA
J: TRBJ2-3
D: NA
V: TRBV5-1
CDR3: CASSLLASSTDTQYF
DNA: TGCGCCAGCAGCTTGTTGGCCTCAAGCACAGATACGCAGTATTTT

size: NA
J: TRBJ1-1
D: NA
V: TRBV7-9
CDR3: CASSFLQVSEAFF
DNA: TGTGCCAGCAGCTTTCTACAGGTCAGTGAAGCTTTCTTT

size: NA
J: TRBJ1-1
D: TRBD1
V: TRBV6-6
CDR3: CATARGTGGTEAFF
DNA: TGTGCCACCGCCCGGGGGACAGGGGGCACTGAAGCTTTCTTT

size: NA
J: TRBJ2-2
D: TRBD1
V: TRBV19
CDR3: CASNRDSRTPNTGELFF
DNA: TGTGCCAGTAACCGGGACAGCCGAACCCCGAACACCGGGGAGCTGTTTTTT

size: NA
J: TRBJ1-4
D: NA
V: TRBV2
CDR3: CASSEGPTIPKLFF
DNA: TGTGCCAGCAGTGAAGGTCCGACAATCCCAAAACTGTTTTTT

size: NA
J: TRBJ2-3
D: TRBD1
V: TRBV4-3
CDR3: CASSQSDRGNTQYF
DNA: TGCGCCAGCAGCCAATCGGACAGGGGGAATACGCAGTATTTT

size: NA
J: TRBJ1-5
D: NA
V: TRBV28
CDR3: CASSLYGRGVSNQPQHF
DNA: TGTGCCAGCAGTTTGTATGGCAGGGGTGTAAGCAATCAGCCCCAGCATTTT

size: once
J: TRBJ2-1
D: NA
V: TRBV28
CDR3: CASSLLNSYNEQFF
DNA: TGTGCCAGCAGTTTACTTAACTCCTACAATGAGCAGTTCTTC

size: NA
J: TRBJ2-7
D: TRBD1
V: TRBV19
CDR3: CACSRQGRLEQYF
DNA: TGTGCCTGTAGTCGACAGGGCCGCCTCGAGCAGTACTTC

size: NA
J: TRBJ2-2
D: TRBD1
V: TRBV9
CDR3: CASSVSPGQGAGELFF
DNA: TGTGCCAGCAGCGTATCCCCCGGACAGGGCGCCGGGGAGCTGTTTTTT

size: NA
J: TRBJ2-2
D: TRBD1
V: TRBV6-5
CDR3: CASRRNRGSTGELFF
DNA: TGTGCCAGCAGACGTAACAGGGGAAGCACCGGGGAGCTGTTTTTT

size: many
J: TRBJ2-5
D: TRBD2
V: TRBV27
CDR3: CASSLSGLAGEGWETQYF
DNA: TGTGCCAGCAGTTTATCTGGACTAGCGGGAGAGGGTTGGGAGACCCAGTACTTC

size: NA
J: TRBJ1-6
D: NA
V: TRBV3-1/TRBV3-2
CDR3: CASSQEVVDTRGCSYNSPLHF
DNA: TGTGCCAGCAGCCAAGAGGTAGTTGACACCAGGGGTTGCTCCTATAATTCACCCCTCCACTTT